These 24 T cell receptor beta chains share one sample of origin, sequenced in a study of beta chain features in type 1 diabetes. No antigens are known for them. Study findings and constraints: Among all four CD4+ subsets, Type 1 diabetes patients had TCRB CDR3s that were moderately but significantly shorter.

Since all of the isolated RNA was reverse transcribed, expressed TCRB transcripts were what got sequenced. Generated by immunoSEQ multiplex PCR, the TCRdb table keeps only in-frame clones and is missing some. The sample contains 100,000 to 150,000 clones, 9% of which appear only once. What was sequenced was central memory CD4+ T cells from blood. These receptors were obtained from a young man with type 1 diabetes.

Only a few counts were recorded for this clone. V and J are TRBV29-1 and TRBJ2-7, with 7 bases identical to TRBD2. Germline CDR1 SQVTM, CDR2 ANQGSEA. The length of the CDR3 is 12 residues. V lost 3 bases, J lost 4 bases, and 3 bases stayed unmatched. In DNA, the CDR3 is TGCAGCGTTGATGGGGAGGGGTACGAGCAGTACTTC. As protein: CSVDGEGYEQYF.

This clone has more than one count but fewer than ten. CDR3 in amino acids: CASSLEGSYGYTF. Here the CDR3 DNA reads TGTGCCAGCAGCTTGGAAGGGAGCTATGGCTACACCTTC. The V and J genes are TRBV5-4 and TRBJ1-2; D unresolved. This CDR3 contains 13 residues. Germline values: CDR1 SGHNT, CDR2 YYREEE (reference sequence). Trimming took off 0 bases at V and 4 bases at J, with 7 bases between the two ends. Full variable domain (rest looked up from reference TRBV5-4 and TRBJ1-2): ETGVTQSPTHLIKTRGQQVTLRCSSQSGHNTVSWYQQALGQGPQFIFQYYREEENGRGNFPPRFSGLQFPNYSSELNVNALELDDSALYLCASSLEGSYGYTFGSGTRLTVV.

There are many counts of this clone. This CDR3 is also generated by other DNA sequences in the sample. For the CDR3, the DNA is TGTGCCAGCAGCTTAGTGGCTAGCGGGGAGACCCAGTACTTC. It translates to CASSLVASGETQYF. This sequence joins TRBV7-9 and TRBJ2-5; TRBD2 matches 8 bases. Germline CDR1 SEHNR, CDR2 FQNEAQ (reference sequence). Trimming cost V 1 base and J 5 bases; bases outside gene matches: 3. The CDR3 loop spans 14 amino acids.

This clone was detected only a few times. This sequence joins TRBV5-4 and TRBJ2-3; D possibly corresponds to TRBD1 (7 bases). Germline V gene data show CDR1 as SGHNT and CDR2 as YYREEE (reference sequence). With 0 bases removed from V and 5 bases from J, the gap between germline ends came to 16 bases. The CDR3 consists of 16 residues. The CDR3 bases are TGTGCCAGCAGCTTGGCAGGGGGGTTAGCCCTAGATACGCAGTATTTT. Translating it yields CASSLAGGLALDTQYF.

This clone was recorded many times. CDR3: CSATRTGTSEQYF. The CDR3 nucleotides are TGCAGCGCTACGCGGACAGGGACGAGCGAGCAGTACTTC. This sequence joins TRBV29-1 and TRBJ2-7; 8 bases map to TRBD1. V shed 7 bases and J 6 bases; nucleotides not matched to a gene: 11. Germline assignment: CDR1 SQVTM and CDR2 ANQGSEA. CDR3 length: 13 amino acids.

This clone was seen a handful of times. This chain joins TRBV29-1 and TRBJ2-7, with 7 nucleotides matching TRBD1. V lost 4 bases, J lost 3 bases, and 3 bases stayed unmatched. Germline V gives CDR1 SQVTM, CDR2 ANQGSEA. This CDR3 comprises 12 residues. DNA of the CDR3: TGCAGCGTTGCATCAGGGGGCTACGAGCAGTACTTC. Its translation: CSVASGGYEQYF.

This clone came up a few times. This chain connects TRBV7-2 to TRBJ2-3; 7 bases line up with TRBD2. The CDR3 is 16 residues long. Per the germline V gene, CDR1 is SGHTA and CDR2 is FQGNSA. V dropped 3 bases and J dropped 1; count of bases not matched to a gene: 7. The CDR3 is CASSFGLAVGTDTQYF. DNA for the CDR3: TGTGCCAGCAGCTTTGGGCTAGCGGTGGGCACAGATACGCAGTATTTT.

This clone has just a few counts. This rearrangement joins TRBV29-1 to TRBJ2-6; 7 bases match TRBD2. CDR1 and CDR2 (germline): SQVTM, ANQGSEA. The CDR3 length is 16 residues. V dropped 4 bases and J dropped 2; count of bases not matched to a gene: 8. The DNA for the CDR3 is TGCAGCGTTGGTTTGCCAGGGACTACTGGGGCCAACGTCCTGACTTTC. Its protein product is CSVGLPGTTGANVLTF.

The chain combines TRBV27 with TRBJ2-3, with 8 bases that match TRBD2. V dropped 1 base and J dropped 8; count of bases not matched to a gene: 11. The CDR3 loop spans 16 amino acids. Germline CDR1 MNHEY, CDR2 SMNVEV (reference sequence). The CDR3 DNA reads TGTGCCAGCAGTTTATTGCCACTAGCGGAATACCGTACGCAGTATTTT. Translated: CASSLLPLAEYRTQYF.

This clone has a handful of counts. The DNA for the CDR3 is TGTGCCAGCAGCTTAGAGGCAGGGCGATTAGGGCAGTTCTTC. Protein product: CASSLEAGRLGQFF. The rearrangement joins TRBV7-8 to TRBJ2-1; TRBD1 is a possible D gene (5 bases). This CDR3 comprises 14 residues. The V and J ends lost 1 base and 12 bases respectively, with 16 bases between them. In germline, CDR1 is SGHVS, CDR2 FQNEAQ.

This clone was counted only a few times. V usage is TRBV5-8 and J usage is TRBJ2-5, with D perhaps matching TRBD2 (5 bases). The germline V and J ends were trimmed by 5 bases and 2 bases, with 13 bases remaining between them. This CDR3 comprises 14 residues. CDR1 SGHTS and CDR2 YDEGEE come from the germline V gene. CDR3 in amino acids: CASRRPRGQETQYF. The CDR3 region has the DNA TGTGCCAGCAGACGTCCCCGGGGACAAGAGACCCAGTACTTC.

A few counts support this clone. CDR3 nucleotide sequence: TGTGCCACCAGAGGACAGGGGTACGCTAACTATGGCTACACCTTC. It translates to CATRGQGYANYGYTF. The rearrangement links TRBV19 to TRBJ1-2; 9 bases agree with TRBD1. J lost 0 bases, V lost 10 bases, and 9 bases had no gene match. CDR1 LNHDA and CDR2 SQIVND come from the germline V gene (reference sequence). The CDR3 consists of 15 residues.

This clone was seen a few times. The gene calls are TRBV21-1 and TRBJ2-1; the DNA was not used to check the table's D call, TRBD1. TRBV21-1 counts as a pseudogene. CDR3 length: 14 amino acids. The CDR3 coding sequence is TGTGCCGGACTACCGGGACAGGGGGTCCTAACGGGGGTCTTC. This codes for CAGLPGQGVLTGVF.

This clone has a count of ten or more. The chain links TRBV28 to TRBJ1-3; TRBD1 agrees at 7 bases. The CDR3 has 15 residues. Germline values: CDR1 MDHEN, CDR2 SYDVKM. Losses at the gene ends were 2 bases for V and 1 base for J; bases not matched to a gene: 2. CDR3 in amino acids: CASSLPTGSGNTIYF. DNA of the CDR3: TGTGCCAGCAGTTTACCGACAGGGTCTGGAAACACCATATATTTT.

This clone occurred a few times. V is TRBV6-5 and J is TRBJ2-7; 10 positions agree with TRBD2. The CDR3 totals 14 residues. With 6 bases clipped from V and 5 bases from J, the junction kept 7 bases outside the gene matches. CDR1 is MNHEY and CDR2 is SVGAGI in the germline V gene. This CDR3 reads CASRSSGGANEQYF. DNA of the CDR3: TGTGCCAGCAGATCGAGCGGGGGGGCTAACGAGCAGTACTTC.

The rearrangement joins TRBV7-2 to TRBJ2-5; 13 bases fit TRBD2. The germline gives CDR1 SGHTA, CDR2 FQGNSA. Trimming at V came to 5 bases and at J to 4 bases, leaving 7 bases not matched to a gene. The CDR3 consists of 16 residues. The CDR3 DNA reads TGTGCCAGCAGCACTAGCGGGGGGGCCTGGGGAGAGACCCAGTACTTC. Translation: CASSTSGGAWGETQYF.

This clone was recorded a few times. This sequence joins TRBV7-3 and TRBJ2-1, with 8 positions matching TRBD2. The germline gives CDR1 SGHTA, CDR2 FQGTGA. CDR3 length equals 14 residues. V was pared by 5 bases and J by 4 bases, with 4 bases of the junction left unmatched. Here the CDR3 reads CASSLSGGYNEQFF. CDR3 coding DNA: TGTGCCAGCAGCCTCTCGGGGGGGTACAATGAGCAGTTCTTC.

This clone was observed a few times. The genes are TRBV7-3 and TRBJ2-5, with D possibly TRBD2 on 6 matching bases. The CDR3 is made up of 12 amino acids. Germline CDR1 reads SGHTA; CDR2 reads FQGTGA. V dropped 6 bases and J dropped 5 bases, with 10 bases sitting between them. CDR3 region: CASRRLVETQYF. The CDR3 nucleotides are TGTGCCAGCAGACGACTAGTTGAGACCCAGTACTTC.

This sequence joins TRBV28 and TRBJ2-6, with TRBD1 matching 7 bases. The CDR3 covers 14 residues. Trimming at V came to 8 bases and at J to 2 bases, leaving 3 bases not matched to a gene. Germline CDR1 MDHEN, CDR2 SYDVKM. Here the CDR3 reads CASHDRAGANVLTF. The CDR3 bases are TGTGCCAGCCACGACAGGGCTGGGGCCAACGTCCTGACTTTC.

This chain uses TRBV29-1 with TRBJ2-5; D perhaps matches TRBD2 (6 bases). The CDR3 sequence is 11 residues long. CDR1 is SQVTM, CDR2 ANQGSEA, per germline. Between the trimmed V and J ends, which lost 6 bases and 14 bases, there was a span of 19 bases. CDR3: CSVGGETSQYF. CDR3 in DNA: TGCAGCGTAGGAGGGGAGACTAGTCAATACTTC.

The chain's CDR3 is CASSSQGGQSYF. The CDR3 DNA follows: TGTGCCAGCAGCTCTCAAGGGGGACAGAGTTACTTC. This chain uses TRBV28 with TRBJ2-7; 7 bases match TRBD1. J was trimmed by 13 bases and V by 6 bases; bases with no gene match: 12. Germline-derived CDR1 and CDR2 are MDHEN and SYDVKM. The length of the CDR3 is 12 residues.

This clone turned up a few times. The genes are TRBV19 and TRBJ2-5, with 9 bases matching TRBD1. V lost 5 bases, J lost 2 bases, and 6 bases stayed unmatched. The CDR3 is made up of 15 amino acids. Germline CDR1 and CDR2: LNHDA and SQIVND (reference sequence). The CDR3: CASSDYRGLQETQYF. CDR3 DNA: TGTGCCAGTAGTGACTACAGGGGGCTTCAAGAGACCCAGTACTTC.

This clone has a handful of counts. This sequence joins TRBV5-1 and TRBJ2-5, with D uncertain. CDR3 length equals 13 residues. Germline loops: CDR1 SGHRS, CDR2 YFSETQ. V lost 3 bases to trimming and J lost 4 bases, with 10 bases between them. The CDR3 coding sequence is TGCGCCAGCAGCTACGGAGCCGGAGAGACCCAGTACTTC. It yields the protein CASSYGAGETQYF.

This clone has more than one count but fewer than ten. The rearrangement links TRBV29-1 to TRBJ2-3; D gene unclear. The germline V and J ends were trimmed by 3 bases and 1 base, with 5 bases remaining between them. CDR1 is SQVTM, CDR2 ANQGSEA, per germline. The CDR3 covers 12 residues. The CDR3 DNA is TGCAGCGTTGAGCAGGGCACAGATACGCAGTATTTT. Translating it yields CSVEQGTDTQYF.